The rows below give T cell receptor beta chains drawn from one sample of a study of prognosis after radiotherapy for stage I lung cancer. One entry per CDR3 protein results from TCRdb running MiXCR on the multiplex PCR reads. Altogether some 60,000 distinct CDR3 sequences are present, approximately 26% being singletons, with the ten largest covering about 7.5%. The input for sequencing was PBMCs, taken before or after stereotactic body radiation therapy (not recorded which). These receptors were collected from a donor aged 50 or older with non-small cell lung cancer. CDR3s include the opening cysteine and the closing phenylalanine or tryptophan. A D gene is named only where the DNA matches it firmly. Part of the rows lack a size; the others show once, few, many or a class for expanded clones.

D gene	clone size	V gene	J gene	CDR3 protein	CDR3 DNA
TRBD1	many	TRBV19	TRBJ2-1	CASSPGQGGDEQFF	TGTGCCAGTAGTCCGGGACAGGGTGGAGATGAGCAGTTCTTC
TRBD2	many	TRBV20-1	TRBJ2-7	CSARRTSPGKQYF	TGCAGTGCTAGGCGGACTAGTCCGGGGAAGCAGTACTTC
TRBD1	many	TRBV20-1	TRBJ1-5	CSASPGQYSNQPQHF	TGCAGTGCTAGCCCGGGACAGTATAGCAATCAGCCCCAGCATTTT
NA	many	TRBV19	TRBJ2-1	CASSRSGDEQFF	TGTGCCAGTAGCCGATCGGGGGATGAGCAGTTCTTC
TRBD1	many	TRBV24-1	TRBJ1-2	CATSDSQTGLGYTF	TGTGCCACCAGTGATTCGCAGACAGGGCTTGGCTACACCTTC
NA	many	TRBV30	TRBJ2-7	CAWRLQGRAYEQYF	TGTGCCTGGAGACTACAGGGAAGGGCCTACGAGCAGTACTTC
NA	NA	TRBV20-1	TRBJ1-5	CSARDRRGDNQPQHF	TGCAGTGCTAGAGATAGGAGGGGAGACAATCAGCCCCAACATTTT
NA	many	TRBV18	TRBJ2-7	CASSRAGQDSYEQYF	TGTGCCAGCTCACGAGCAGGCCAGGACTCCTACGAGCAGTACTTC
TRBD1	many	TRBV6-1	TRBJ1-3	CASSTRQGAAGNTIYF	TGTGCCAGCAGTACCCGACAGGGGGCGGCTGGAAACACCATATATTTT
NA	many	TRBV5-1	TRBJ2-2	CASRPSGDGELFF	TGCGCCAGCAGACCAAGTGGGGACGGGGAGCTGTTTTTT
TRBD1	NA	TRBV24-1	TRBJ2-1	CATSNVTGKSNEQFF	TGTGCCACCAGTAATGTGACAGGGAAAAGCAATGAGCAGTTCTTC
TRBD1	NA	TRBV2	TRBJ1-6	CARSGGQRVSPLHF	TGTGCCAGAAGTGGGGGACAGCGTGTTTCACCACTCCACTTT
NA	NA	TRBV7-2	TRBJ1-1	CASSLNLEAFF	TGTGCCAGCAGCTTAAATTTGGAAGCTTTCTTT
NA	many	TRBV9	TRBJ2-3	CASSVGGLVTDTQYF	TGTGCCAGCAGCGTCGGGGGTTTGGTGACAGATACGCAGTATTTT
TRBD1	NA	TRBV2	TRBJ2-2	CATAVQGSIGELFF	TGTGCCACAGCAGTACAGGGGTCAATCGGGGAGCTGTTTTTT
TRBD2	NA	TRBV28	TRBJ2-2	CASSLLGGVTAELFF	TGTGCCAGCAGTTTGTTGGGGGGGGTCACCGCGGAGCTGTTTTTT
TRBD2	NA	TRBV4-1	TRBJ2-5	CASSPSSGGLQETQYF	TGCGCCAGCAGCCCCTCTAGCGGGGGTCTCCAAGAGACCCAGTACTTC
TRBD1	few	TRBV28	TRBJ1-1	CASSFSAGGKNTEAFF	TGTGCCAGCAGTTTTTCCGCAGGGGGTAAGAACACTGAAGCTTTCTTT
NA	few	TRBV3-1	TRBJ2-3	CASQGPETDTQYF	TGTGCCAGCCAAGGGCCAGAAACAGATACGCAGTATTTT